This entry lists 12 T cell receptor beta chains sequenced from one sample in a study of cytomegalovirus exposure and HLA in healthy donors. In the PCR, 60 Vbeta and 13 Jbeta primers were used. Sequenced by immunoSEQ multiplex PCR; TCRdb stores in-frame clones only, minus some. Of 150,000 to 200,000 clones detected, 77% appear once; the ten largest clones hold around 1.5%. Sequencing was performed on PBMCs. These receptors all come from a woman under 40 in good health and CMV-seropositive.

V is TRBV30 and J is TRBJ2-7; TRBD1 is a possible D gene (5 bases). Deletions cut 3 bases from V and 6 bases from J, with 21 bases between. The CDR3 extends over 15 amino acids. CDR1 is GTSNPN and CDR2 is SVGIG in the germline V gene (reference sequence). The CDR3 loop reads CAWSPRVSVRGEQYF. CDR3 DNA: TGTGCCTGGAGCCCCCGGGTCTCGGTAAGGGGCGAGCAGTACTTC.

V and J are TRBV11-3 and TRBJ2-5; TRBD1 agrees at 9 bases. The CDR3 sequence is 15 residues long. Germline lookup yields CDR1 SGHNT and CDR2 YENEEA. Trimming cost V 0 bases and J 2 bases; bases outside gene matches: 1. CDR3 DNA: TGTGCCAGCAGCTTAGAAGGGACAGGGCAAGAGACCCAGTACTTC. Protein sequence: CASSLEGTGQETQYF.

The chain recombines TRBV28 with TRBJ1-1, with a possible D match to TRBD1 (6 bases). Germline assignment: CDR1 MDHEN and CDR2 SYDVKM. The CDR3 spans 14 residues. Trimming removed 3 bases at V and 2 bases at J, with 10 bases between. CDR3: CASSFRGRNTEAFF. The CDR3 DNA reads as TGTGCCAGCAGTTTCAGGGGAAGAAACACTGAAGCTTTCTTT.

V is TRBV10-3 and J is TRBJ2-7; possibly TRBD1 for D (6 bases). Trimming removed 3 bases at V and 7 bases at J, with 10 bases between. Looked up from germline, CDR1 is ENHRY and CDR2 is SYGVKD. The CDR3 totals 12 residues. CDR3 in amino acids: CAISDQGWEQYF. In DNA, the CDR3 is TGTGCCATCAGTGATCAGGGGTGGGAGCAGTACTTC.

V and J are TRBV18 and TRBJ1-1; D unresolved. Per the germline V gene, CDR1 is KGHSH and CDR2 is LQKENI. The germline V and J ends were trimmed by 3 bases and 4 bases, with 9 bases remaining between them. The CDR3 consists of 13 residues. CDR3 nucleotide sequence: TGTGCCAGCTCACCTAATCCCCTCACTGAAGCTTTCTTT. Encoded protein: CASSPNPLTEAFF.

This clone was recorded a few times. The genes are TRBV30 and TRBJ2-1; perhaps TRBD2 as D (6 bases). The V end lost 3 bases, the J end lost 10 bases, and 10 bases lay between the germline ends. The CDR3 length is 11 residues. Germline values: CDR1 GTSNPN, CDR2 SVGIG (reference sequence). CDR3 region: CAWRYRGEQFF. CDR3 DNA: TGTGCCTGGAGGTATCGGGGGGAGCAGTTCTTC.

This rearrangement joins TRBV9 to TRBJ2-2; 9 positions match TRBD2. The V gene's germline CDR1 is SGDLS and CDR2 YYNGEE. The CDR3 is 16 residues long. Unmatched junction bases numbered 6, after V lost 0 bases and J lost 6 bases. CDR3 amino acids: CASSVVGSGSPGELFF. The DNA for the CDR3 is TGTGCCAGCAGCGTAGTAGGTAGCGGGAGTCCCGGGGAGCTGTTTTTT.

This clone occurred once. The gene calls are TRBV30 and TRBJ2-1; a possible D gene is TRBD2 (5 bases). The CDR3 is made up of 14 amino acids. Between the trimmed V and J ends, which lost 0 bases and 6 bases, there was a span of 12 bases. Looked up from germline, CDR1 is GTSNPN and CDR2 is SVGIG (reference sequence). The chain's CDR3 is CAWSVADLRNEQFF. CDR3 DNA sequence: TGTGCCTGGAGTGTAGCGGACCTTCGCAATGAGCAGTTCTTC.

This chain uses TRBV19 with TRBJ2-3; TRBD2 matches at 8 bases. V shed 7 bases, J shed 0 bases, and the junction held 9 bases outside the gene matches. This CDR3 region has 16 residues. CDR1 is LNHDA and CDR2 is SQIVND in the germline V gene (reference sequence). The CDR3 DNA is TGTGCCAGTAAAGCGGGAGCGATAACTAGCACAGATACGCAGTATTTT. Translated, it gives CASKAGAITSTDTQYF. Drawing the rest from reference TRBV19 and TRBJ2-3, the complete variable domain is DGGITQSPKYLFRKEGQNVTLSCEQNLNHDAMYWYRQDPGQGLRLIYYSQIVNDFQKGDIAEGYSVSREKKESFPLTVTSAQKNPTAFYLCASKAGAITSTDTQYFGPGTRLTVL.

The chain joins TRBV11-1 to TRBJ2-5, with D perhaps matching TRBD1 (6 bases). This CDR3 has 15 amino acids. V lost 5 bases and J 5 bases, leaving 18 bases between the germline ends. Germline V gene data show CDR1 as SGHAT and CDR2 as FQDESV (reference sequence). The CDR3, as DNA: TGTGCCAGCAGCCGCCCCTATGACAGGTCTGAGACCCAGTACTTC. It encodes CASSRPYDRSETQYF.

V is TRBV19 and J is TRBJ1-2; 9 nucleotides line up with TRBD1. Germline V lookup: CDR1 LNHDA, CDR2 SQIVND (reference sequence). V shed 4 bases and J 4 bases; nucleotides not matched to a gene: 4. This CDR3 region has 14 residues. The CDR3, as DNA: TGTGCCAGTAGTACGACAGGGGGGAGCTATGGCTACACCTTC. Protein sequence: CASSTTGGSYGYTF.

The chain couples TRBV5-1 to TRBJ2-2; D is perhaps TRBD2 (5 bases). CDR3 length equals 15 residues. Germline V gene lookup returns CDR1 SGHRS and CDR2 YFSETQ. Trimming cost V 0 bases and J 5 bases, with 11 bases left between them. Written as DNA, the CDR3 is TGCGCCAGCAGCTTGGGACGGGGAGCGACCGGGGAGCTGTTTTTT. It codes for CASSLGRGATGELFF.